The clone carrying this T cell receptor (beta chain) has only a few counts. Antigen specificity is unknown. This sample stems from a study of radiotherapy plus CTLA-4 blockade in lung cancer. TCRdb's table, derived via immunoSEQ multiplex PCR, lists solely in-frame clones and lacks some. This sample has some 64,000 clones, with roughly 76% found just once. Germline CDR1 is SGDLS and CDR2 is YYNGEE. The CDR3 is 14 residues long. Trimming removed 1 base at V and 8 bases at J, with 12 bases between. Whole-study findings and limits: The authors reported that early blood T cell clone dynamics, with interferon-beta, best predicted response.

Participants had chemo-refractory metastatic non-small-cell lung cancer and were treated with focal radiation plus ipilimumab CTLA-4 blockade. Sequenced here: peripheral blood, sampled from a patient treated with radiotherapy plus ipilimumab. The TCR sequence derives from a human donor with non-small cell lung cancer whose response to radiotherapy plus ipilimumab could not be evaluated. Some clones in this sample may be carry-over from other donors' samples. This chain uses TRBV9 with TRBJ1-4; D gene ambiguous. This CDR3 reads CASSVRRKEEKLFF. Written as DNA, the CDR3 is TGTGCCAGCAGCGTAAGAAGGAAGGAGGAAAAACTGTTTTTT. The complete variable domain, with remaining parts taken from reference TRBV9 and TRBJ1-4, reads DSGVTQTPKHLITATGQRVTLRCSPRSGDLSVYWYQQSLDQGLQFLIQYYNGEERAKGNILERFSAQQFPDLHSELNLSSLELGDSALYFCASSVRRKEEKLFFGSGTQLSVL.